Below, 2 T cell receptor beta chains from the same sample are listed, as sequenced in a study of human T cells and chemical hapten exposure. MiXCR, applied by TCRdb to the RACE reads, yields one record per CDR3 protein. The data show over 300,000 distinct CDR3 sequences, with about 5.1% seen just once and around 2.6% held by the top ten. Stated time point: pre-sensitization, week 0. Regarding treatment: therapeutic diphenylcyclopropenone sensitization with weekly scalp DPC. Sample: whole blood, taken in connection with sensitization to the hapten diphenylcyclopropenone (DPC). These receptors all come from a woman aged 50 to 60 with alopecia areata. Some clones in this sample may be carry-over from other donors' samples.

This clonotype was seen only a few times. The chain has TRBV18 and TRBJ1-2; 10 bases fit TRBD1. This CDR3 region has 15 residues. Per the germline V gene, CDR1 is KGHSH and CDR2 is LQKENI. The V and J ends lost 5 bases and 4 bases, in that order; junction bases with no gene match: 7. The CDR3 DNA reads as TGTGCCAGCTCAGCAGGGACAGGGGACGGCTATGGCTACACCTTC. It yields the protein CASSAGTGDGYGYTF.

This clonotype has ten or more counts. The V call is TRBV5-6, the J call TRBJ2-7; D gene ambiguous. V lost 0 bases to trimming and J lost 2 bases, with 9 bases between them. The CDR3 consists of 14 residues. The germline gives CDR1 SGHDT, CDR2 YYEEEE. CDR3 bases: TGTGCCAGCAGCTTGGTACAGCCACCCTACGAGCAGTACTTC. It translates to CASSLVQPPYEQYF. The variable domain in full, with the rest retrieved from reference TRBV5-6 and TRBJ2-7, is DAGVTQSPTHLIKTRGQQVTLRCSPKSGHDTVSWYQQALGQGPQFIFQYYEEEERQRGNFPDRFSGHQFPNYSSELNVNALLLGDSALYLCASSLVQPPYEQYFGPGTRLTVT.